The source of this T cell receptor (beta chain) is a study of somatic mutations in cytotoxic T cells in rheumatoid arthritis. The table came from immunoSEQ multiplex PCR; TCRdb's copy has only in-frame clones and leaves some out. The data contain about 12,000 clones, less than 85% of them singletons. From germline, CDR1 is SEHNR and CDR2 FQNEAQ (reference sequence). V shed 5 bases, J shed 13 bases, and the junction held 16 bases outside the gene matches. The CDR3 has 15 residues. Sequenced material: CD8+ T cells sorted from blood. This sequence was found in a woman aged 40 to 50 in good health. J is TRBJ1-2 and V is TRBV7-9; 10 bases are shared with TRBD1. CDR3 residues: CASSTPLGTGEFCTF. The CDR3 DNA is TGTGCCAGCAGCACCCCCCTCGGGACAGGGGAATTCTGCACCTTC.